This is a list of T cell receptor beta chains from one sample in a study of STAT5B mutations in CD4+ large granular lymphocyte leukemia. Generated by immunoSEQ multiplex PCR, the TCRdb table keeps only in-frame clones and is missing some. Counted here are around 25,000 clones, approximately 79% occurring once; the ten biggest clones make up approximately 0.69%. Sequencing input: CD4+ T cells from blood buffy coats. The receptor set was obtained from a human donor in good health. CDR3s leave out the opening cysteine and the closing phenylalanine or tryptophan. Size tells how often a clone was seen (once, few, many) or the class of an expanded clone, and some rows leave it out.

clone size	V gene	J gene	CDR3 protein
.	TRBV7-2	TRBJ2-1	ASSNRGRVSYNEQF
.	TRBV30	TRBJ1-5	ACRTGVNQPQH
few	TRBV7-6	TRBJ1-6	ASSLGRGVDSPLH
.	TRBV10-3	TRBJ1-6	AISDSGQNSYNSPLH